A single sample is the source of the 23 T cell receptor beta chains below, sequenced in a study of blood T cell repertoires in COVID-19. Here immunoSEQ multiplex PCR was the method, and the copy in TCRdb shows in-frame clones only, minus some. This sample has 200,000 to 300,000 clones; roughly four fifths occur once, and the top ten carry around 7%. Sequenced sample: peripheral blood. The receptors were gathered from a woman of 80 years or more with COVID-19, enrolled during active disease.

The chain couples TRBV7-3 to TRBJ2-7; 7 bases fit TRBD2. The CDR3 consists of 15 residues. Germline assignment: CDR1 SGHTA and CDR2 FQGTGA. Trimming cost V 5 bases and J 0 bases; bases outside gene matches: 7. As DNA, the CDR3 is TGTGCCAGCAGCCTTGAAGCGGGGAGCTCCTACGAGCAGTACTTC. Translating gives CASSLEAGSSYEQYF.

The chain employs TRBV9 and TRBJ2-3, with TRBD2 matching over 12 bases. V shed 2 bases and J 6 bases; nucleotides not matched to a gene: 7. The CDR3 loop spans 16 amino acids. In germline, CDR1 is SGDLS, CDR2 YYNGEE. This CDR3 reads CASSVTSGRITDTQYF. The CDR3 DNA is TGTGCCAGCAGCGTGACTAGCGGGAGAATCACGGATACGCAGTATTTT. The complete variable domain, with remaining parts taken from reference TRBV9 and TRBJ2-3, reads DSGVTQTPKHLITATGQRVTLRCSPRSGDLSVYWYQQSLDQGLQFLIQYYNGEERAKGNILERFSAQQFPDLHSELNLSSLELGDSALYFCASSVTSGRITDTQYFGPGTRLTVL.

This clone occurred once. J is TRBJ2-7 and V is TRBV1; TRBD2 is the table's D call and was not checked against the DNA. TRBV1 constitutes a pseudogene. CDR3 size: 21 residues. CDR3 bases: TGCACCAGCAGCCAAGGTCATACGACTAGCGGTCTTTTAGTCGCCTCCTACGAGCAGTACTTC. Its protein is CTSSQGHTTSGLLVASYEQYF.

The chain is built from TRBV28 and TRBJ2-6; no clear D gene. Germline lookup yields CDR1 MDHEN and CDR2 SYDVKM. Deletions cut 5 bases from V and 4 bases from J, with 9 bases between. The CDR3 runs 14 residues. Here the CDR3 reads CASSEAPGANVLTF. CDR3 coding DNA: TGTGCCAGCAGTGAGGCGCCCGGGGCCAACGTCCTGACTTTC.

The V and J genes are TRBV12-3 or TRBV12-4 and TRBJ2-5, with unresolved D. The V and J ends lost 6 bases and 4 bases respectively, with 12 bases between them. This CDR3 comprises 13 residues. CDR3 residues: CASRVSSGETQYF. The CDR3 DNA sequence: TGTGCCAGCAGAGTGAGTAGTGGAGAGACCCAGTACTTC.

The V call is TRBV24-1, the J call TRBJ1-2; D is uncertain. The V and J ends lost 3 bases and 0 bases respectively, with 7 bases between them. The germline gives CDR1 KGHDR, CDR2 SFDVKD. This CDR3 comprises 14 residues. DNA for the CDR3: TGTGCCACCAGTGATCCCCGTTCTAACTATGGCTACACCTTC. Translating gives CATSDPRSNYGYTF.

This chain joins TRBV5-1 and TRBJ1-1; a possible D gene is TRBD1 (5 bases). The V gene lost 3 bases and the J gene lost 1 base, with 13 bases spanning the gap. Germline values: CDR1 SGHRS, CDR2 YFSETQ. The CDR3 is made up of 15 amino acids. CDR3 nucleotide sequence: TGCGCCAGCAGCTCTACAGGTGGACGGAACACTGAAGCTTTCTTT. Its protein product is CASSSTGGRNTEAFF. The full variable domain, its missing parts supplied by reference TRBV5-1 and TRBJ1-1, is KAGVTQTPRYLIKTRGQQVTLSCSPISGHRSVSWYQQTPGQGLQFLFEYFSETQRNKGNFPGRFSGRQFSNSRSEMNVSTLELGDSALYLCASSSTGGRNTEAFFGQGTRLTVV.

The rearrangement uses TRBV12-3 or TRBV12-4 and TRBJ1-2; D is undetermined. Trimming left V 3 bases short and J 8 bases short, with 10 bases between. The CDR3 loop spans 12 amino acids. CDR3 in DNA: TGTGCCAGCAGTTTCTCGCAGGCGGGCTACACCTTC. This gives the protein CASSFSQAGYTF.

V gene TRBV6-5 combines with J gene TRBJ1-3; 7 bases match TRBD1. Germline trimming cut 8 bases from V and 3 bases from J; bases unmatched to any gene: 10. CDR1 and CDR2 (germline): MNHEY, SVGAGI. The CDR3 sequence is 15 residues long. CDR3 sequence: CASGDTGVLGNTIYF. The CDR3 nucleotides are TGTGCCAGCGGAGACACAGGGGTCCTTGGAAACACCATATATTTT.

The count of this clone is one. The V call is TRBV19, the J call TRBJ1-5; no reliable D call. The CDR3 sequence is 16 residues long. CDR1 and CDR2 (germline): LNHDA, SQIVND (reference sequence). Trimming removed 6 bases at V and 4 bases at J, with 19 bases between. This chain's CDR3 is CASREPPGAWNQPQHF. The CDR3 DNA is TGTGCCAGTAGGGAACCCCCGGGAGCGTGGAATCAGCCCCAGCATTTT.

The genes are TRBV20-1 and TRBJ1-5, with D possibly matching TRBD1 (5 bases). V shed 3 bases and J shed 5 bases, with 11 bases lying between them. Per the germline V gene, CDR1 is DFQATT and CDR2 is SNEGSKA (reference sequence). This CDR3 region has 13 residues. CDR3 in amino acids: CSASVGGDQPQHF. CDR3 coding DNA: TGCAGTGCTAGTGTTGGGGGGGATCAGCCCCAGCATTTT.

The V and J genes are TRBV18 and TRBJ1-1; 10 bases line up with TRBD1. From germline, CDR1 is KGHSH and CDR2 LQKENI. V trimming: 1 base; J trimming: 3 bases; junction bases outside the gene matches: 8. This CDR3 has 17 amino acids. CDR3 residues: CASSPQSGQGVYTEAFF. CDR3 sequence (DNA): TGTGCCAGCTCACCACAGAGTGGACAGGGGGTATACACTGAAGCTTTCTTT.

V is TRBV6-5 and J is TRBJ1-5; unclear D gene. This CDR3 comprises 14 residues. The V end lost 5 bases, the J end lost 2 bases, and 10 bases lay between the germline ends. CDR1 is MNHEY, CDR2 SVGAGI, per germline. The CDR3 sequence is CASSPGLGNQPQHF. The CDR3, as DNA: TGTGCCAGCAGTCCAGGACTTGGCAATCAGCCCCAGCATTTT.

The chain has TRBV6-6 and TRBJ1-2, with 7 bases identical to TRBD1. The V gene's germline CDR1 is MNHNY and CDR2 SVGAGI (reference sequence). CDR3 length equals 15 residues. V was pared by 7 bases and J by 3 bases, with 11 bases of the junction left unmatched. CDR3 loop: CASTSADRLYYGYTF. The CDR3, as DNA: TGTGCCAGCACCTCCGCGGACAGGTTATACTATGGCTACACCTTC.

The chain combines TRBV28 with TRBJ1-1, with D perhaps matching TRBD1 (5 bases). V dropped 2 bases and J dropped 3 bases, with 7 bases sitting between them. Germline V lookup: CDR1 MDHEN, CDR2 SYDVKM. The CDR3 consists of 13 residues. The CDR3 nucleotides read TGTGCCAGCAGTTTAGGGGCTTACACTGAAGCTTTCTTT. Protein: CASSLGAYTEAFF.

The chain employs TRBV9 and TRBJ1-4; possible D gene TRBD1, 5 bases. Germline loops: CDR1 SGDLS, CDR2 YYNGEE. The ends were cut back, 0 bases at V and 13 bases at J, with 13 bases in the middle. There are 13 residues in the CDR3. The CDR3 spells CASSVAVRGLLFF. The CDR3 DNA reads TGTGCCAGCAGCGTAGCTGTCCGGGGGTTACTGTTTTTT.

The CDR3 DNA reads as TGTGCCAGCAGCGTAGGCCCCCCACGGGGTTGGGAGACCCAGTACTTC. Translation: CASSVGPPRGWETQYF. The rearrangement joins TRBV9 to TRBJ2-5; tentative D call: TRBD2 (5 bases). The germline gives CDR1 SGDLS, CDR2 YYNGEE. CDR3 length: 16 residues. Trimming removed 0 bases from V and 5 bases from J, with 17 bases in between.

The gene calls are TRBV11-2 and TRBJ2-7; D is uncertain. Germline-derived CDR1 and CDR2 are SGHAT and FQNNGV. V was cut by 5 bases and J by 1 base, with 12 bases left in between. This CDR3 region has 14 residues. CDR3 sequence (DNA): TGTGCCAGCAGCCGCCGCCCCGAGTCCTACGAGCAGTACTTC. This gives the protein CASSRRPESYEQYF. Using reference TRBV11-2 and TRBJ2-7 for the parts outside the CDR3, the full variable domain is EAGVAQSPRYKIIEKRQSVAFWCNPISGHATLYWYQQILGQGPKLLIQFQNNGVVDDSQLPKDRFSAERLKGVDSTLKIQPAKLEDSAVYLCASSRRPESYEQYFGPGTRLTVT.

V gene TRBV24-1 combines with J gene TRBJ2-2, with D tentatively TRBD1 (6 bases). The CDR3 loop spans 13 amino acids. Per the germline V gene, CDR1 is KGHDR and CDR2 is SFDVKD. The V end lost 7 bases, the J end lost 6 bases, and 11 bases lay between the germline ends. The DNA for the CDR3 is TGTGCCACCAGCCCAGGGGCCCCCGGGGAGCTGTTTTTT. Translating it yields CATSPGAPGELFF.

The chain employs TRBV5-1 and TRBJ1-2; D remains ambiguous. The CDR3 spans 14 residues. Per germline, CDR1 SGHRS and CDR2 YFSETQ. V was cut by 0 bases and J by 6 bases, with 12 bases left in between. The CDR3 region has the DNA TGCGCCAGCAGCTTGGGGACGGGATATGATGGCTACACCTTC. It is translated as CASSLGTGYDGYTF.

The chain uses TRBV4-2 and TRBJ2-5, with TRBD2 as a possible D gene (6 bases). Trimming took 1 base from V and 1 from J, leaving 16 bases between them. The germline V gene encodes CDR1 LGHNA and CDR2 YNFKEQ. This CDR3 has 17 amino acids. In DNA form, the CDR3 reads TGTGCCAGCAGCCAAGCGGGGGTTGTCGGACTCCAAGAGACCCAGTACTTC. Its translation: CASSQAGVVGLQETQYF.

The rearrangement links TRBV18 to TRBJ2-5, with TRBD2 matching 10 bases. The trim removed 2 bases at V and 5 bases at J, leaving 11 bases unmatched. Germline V gene sequence: CDR1 KGHSH, CDR2 LQKENI. The CDR3 runs to 17 residues. CDR3 sequence reads: CASSPNGAGGSVETQYF. In nucleotides, the CDR3 is TGTGCCAGCTCACCAAATGGAGCGGGAGGGTCCGTGGAGACCCAGTACTTC.

The chain joins TRBV10-3 to TRBJ2-6; the D gene is possibly TRBD1 (6 bases). This CDR3 is 15 amino acids long. Germline V CDR1 and CDR2: ENHRY, SYGVKD. V lost 11 bases to trimming and J lost 0 bases, with 14 bases between them. The CDR3 protein is CALRQDLSGANVLTF. DNA of the CDR3: TGTGCCCTTCGACAGGATCTCTCTGGGGCCAACGTCCTGACTTTC.